The 25 T cell receptor beta chains below were found in one sample sequenced in a study of cytomegalovirus exposure and HLA in healthy donors. The PCR used 60 Vbeta and 13 Jbeta primers. Method: immunoSEQ multiplex PCR; TCRdb's copy keeps in-frame clones and lacks some. Here the sample spans 150,000 to 250,000 clones, around 80% being singletons. The sample was PBMCs. These TCRs come from a man aged 25-45 years in good health and CMV-seronegative.

This chain connects TRBV10-1 to TRBJ2-6; 10 bases match TRBD1. After removal of 4 bases from V and 4 bases from J, the junction contained 4 bases not matched to a gene. This CDR3 contains 16 residues. Germline loops: CDR1 WNHNN, CDR2 SYGVQD (reference sequence). The CDR3 nucleotides read TGCGCCAGCAGTGCCGGGACAGGGGTCGGGGCCAACGTCCTGACTTTC. Translation gives CASSAGTGVGANVLTF.

This chain uses TRBV27 with TRBJ2-3, with TRBD2 matching 13 bases. This CDR3 is 16 amino acids long. The junction had 8 bases not matched to a gene; V was cut back by 7 bases and J by 4 bases. Germline CDR1 is MNHEY and CDR2 is SMNVEV (reference sequence). The CDR3 nucleotides read TGTGCCAGCATCAAACTAGCGGGAGGGCCAGCAGATACGCAGTATTTT. Translated, it gives CASIKLAGGPADTQYF.

The chain links TRBV5-1 to TRBJ2-1; TRBD1 might be the D (5 bases). Germline V CDR1 and CDR2: SGHRS, YFSETQ. Trimming pared 0 bases from V and 2 bases from J, leaving 9 bases between. This CDR3 is 15 amino acids long. The CDR3 DNA follows: TGCGCCAGCAGCTTGGTACAGGTTACCTACAATGAGCAGTTCTTC. It translates to CASSLVQVTYNEQFF.

Note on this clone: At the DNA level, this CDR3 is encoded by other sequences in the same sample as well. CDR3 sequence (DNA): TGTGCCAGCTCACCGGGACAGCTCTACGAGCAGTACTTC. Translated: CASSPGQLYEQYF. The chain recombines TRBV18 with TRBJ2-7, with 7 bases fitting TRBD1. Per the germline V gene, CDR1 is KGHSH and CDR2 is LQKENI. The CDR3 runs to 13 residues. V was pared by 3 bases and J by 3 bases, with 2 bases of the junction left unmatched.

This clone was recorded a few times. This sequence joins TRBV19 and TRBJ1-4, with D possibly TRBD1 on 6 matching bases. Trimming pared 6 bases from V and 0 bases from J, leaving 8 bases between. This CDR3 contains 14 residues. CDR1 is LNHDA and CDR2 is SQIVND in the germline V gene (reference sequence). The CDR3 DNA sequence: TGTGCCAGTAGGGCAGGGGCAACTAATGAAAAACTGTTTTTT. This sequence encodes CASRAGATNEKLFF.

V gene TRBV29-1 combines with J gene TRBJ2-2; D ambiguous. Between the trimmed V and J ends, which lost 8 bases and 4 bases, there was a span of 14 bases. CDR3 length: 13 residues. From germline, CDR1 is SQVTM and CDR2 ANQGSEA. CDR3 in amino acids: CSPKDTSTGELFF. CDR3 sequence (DNA): TGCAGCCCGAAAGACACCTCCACCGGGGAGCTGTTTTTT.

This chain connects TRBV29-1 to TRBJ1-2; D uncertain. The CDR3 contains 13 residues. Germline V gives CDR1 SQVTM, CDR2 ANQGSEA. Trimming cost V 6 bases and J 4 bases, with 15 bases left between them. Here the CDR3 DNA reads TGCAGCGTCGAGGACCGGGGAGGCTATGGCTACACCTTC. Its translation: CSVEDRGGYGYTF.

This chain joins TRBV10-2 and TRBJ2-1; tentatively, D is TRBD1 (5 bases). The germline gives CDR1 WSHSY, CDR2 SAAADI. The CDR3 has 13 amino acids. Trimming cost V 0 bases and J 8 bases, with 8 bases left between them. This chain's CDR3 is CASSESKGHEQFF. CDR3 in DNA: TGCGCCAGCAGTGAGTCGAAGGGGCATGAGCAGTTCTTC.

This clone was seen a handful of times. This chain links TRBV9 with TRBJ2-3, with a possible D match to TRBD2 (6 bases). The V end was cut by 3 bases, the J end by 0 bases, with 8 bases between. The germline V gene encodes CDR1 SGDLS and CDR2 YYNGEE. The CDR3 has 14 residues. The CDR3 reads CASSGGDSTDTQYF. CDR3 nucleotide sequence: TGTGCCAGCAGCGGGGGGGATAGCACAGATACGCAGTATTTT.

The chain employs TRBV5-1 and TRBJ2-3, with TRBD2 identical over 9 bases. CDR1 is SGHRS, CDR2 YFSETQ, per germline. The CDR3 is made up of 16 amino acids. V was pared by 1 base and J by 0 bases, with 3 bases of the junction left unmatched. This CDR3 reads CASSLNLAGSTDTQYF. CDR3 in DNA: TGCGCCAGCAGCTTGAACCTAGCGGGAAGCACAGATACGCAGTATTTT.

This clone appeared once. The chain is built from TRBV5-4 and TRBJ2-4; D perhaps matches TRBD2 (6 bases). In germline, CDR1 is SGHNT, CDR2 YYREEE (reference sequence). Between the trimmed V and J ends, which lost 0 bases and 7 bases, there was a span of 8 bases. This CDR3 has 13 residues. CDR3 nucleotide sequence: TGTGCCAGCAGCTTGGCTAGCGTGAACATTCAGTACTTC. It codes for CASSLASVNIQYF.

The J gene is TRBJ1-4, the V gene TRBV4-1; D unclear. Germline V lookup: CDR1 MGHRA, CDR2 YSYEKL. The CDR3 has 14 amino acids. The V and J ends lost 4 bases and 3 bases respectively, with 9 bases between them. The CDR3 protein is CASSPRGPNEKLFF. In DNA, the CDR3 is TGCGCCAGCAGCCCGCGTGGGCCTAATGAAAAACTGTTTTTT.

The chain links TRBV11-2 to TRBJ2-2; unclear D gene. The CDR3 covers 13 residues. CDR1 SGHAT and CDR2 FQNNGV come from the germline V gene. Trimming shortened V by 8 bases and J by 0 bases, and 7 bases separated the two germline ends. The CDR3, as DNA: TGTGCCAGCCACAGTGCGAACACCGGGGAGCTGTTTTTT. This gives the protein CASHSANTGELFF.

The gene calls are TRBV28 and TRBJ2-3, with D maybe TRBD2 (6 bases). With 5 bases removed from V and 2 bases from J, the gap between germline ends came to 17 bases. CDR1 is MDHEN, CDR2 SYDVKM, per germline. The CDR3 is 16 amino acids. The chain's CDR3 is CASSRTSRDITDTQYF. Written as DNA, the CDR3 is TGTGCCAGCAGTCGCACTAGCCGAGATATCACAGATACGCAGTATTTT.

The rearrangement uses TRBV28 and TRBJ1-1; a weak D match, TRBD1 (6 bases). Deletions cut 5 bases from V and 5 bases from J, with 18 bases between. Germline V gene sequence: CDR1 MDHEN, CDR2 SYDVKM. The CDR3 consists of 15 residues. The DNA for the CDR3 is TGTGCCAGCAGTAGACGTCAACAGGGTTCTACTGAAGCTTTCTTT. Amino acids: CASSRRQQGSTEAFF.

The chain is built from TRBV10-3 and TRBJ2-1; D possibly corresponds to TRBD2 (6 bases). V lost 7 bases to trimming and J lost 0 bases, with 19 bases between them. From germline, CDR1 is ENHRY and CDR2 SYGVKD. The CDR3 length is 17 residues. The CDR3 nucleotides read TGTGCCATCACCTCTGGAGGGGAGCGGAGCTCCTACAATGAGCAGTTCTTC. This sequence encodes CAITSGGERSSYNEQFF.

The rearrangement links TRBV30 to TRBJ2-1; D unclear. The CDR3 sequence is 11 residues long. Germline V gene lookup returns CDR1 GTSNPN and CDR2 SVGIG (reference sequence). V was clipped by 1 base and J by 6 bases, with 4 bases between them. CDR3: CAWSAGNEQFF. DNA of the CDR3: TGTGCCTGGAGTGCCGGCAATGAGCAGTTCTTC.

V usage is TRBV5-1 and J usage is TRBJ2-1, with a weak D call TRBD1 (6 bases). The CDR3 has 15 residues. In germline, CDR1 is SGHRS, CDR2 YFSETQ. V was cut by 3 bases and J by 5 bases, with 15 bases left in between. The CDR3 sequence: CASSSTGRRDNEQFF. CDR3 nucleotide sequence: TGCGCCAGCAGCTCCACAGGGAGAAGGGACAATGAGCAGTTCTTC.

The chain joins TRBV29-1 to TRBJ2-3; 9 nucleotides line up with TRBD2. Losses at the gene ends were 4 bases for V and 0 bases for J; bases not matched to a gene: 8. Germline CDR1 reads SQVTM; CDR2 reads ANQGSEA. The CDR3 has 16 amino acids. The CDR3 spells CSVVGTSGQSTDTQYF. DNA for the CDR3: TGCAGCGTTGTCGGAACTAGCGGGCAAAGCACAGATACGCAGTATTTT.

The genes are TRBV11-2 and TRBJ1-1; D is uncertain. CDR3 length equals 14 residues. The V end lost 1 base, the J end lost 5 bases, and 11 bases lay between the germline ends. CDR1 and CDR2 from the germline V gene are SGHAT and FQNNGV. DNA of the CDR3: TGTGCCAGCAGCTTAGGGTCCCGGTGGACTGAAGCTTTCTTT. Encoded protein: CASSLGSRWTEAFF.

The chain couples TRBV6-5 to TRBJ1-6, with 8 bases identical to TRBD1. With V trimmed by 7 bases and J by 10 bases, 9 bases remained unmatched. The CDR3 extends over 14 amino acids. CDR1 MNHEY and CDR2 SVGAGI come from the germline V gene. The CDR3 DNA is TGTGCCAGCAAATACAGGGGGGCGGGGTCACCCCTCCACTTT. This sequence encodes CASKYRGAGSPLHF.

The chain links TRBV11-2 to TRBJ1-3; 7 nucleotides align to TRBD1. J lost 10 bases, V lost 5 bases, and 8 bases had no gene match. Looked up from germline, CDR1 is SGHAT and CDR2 is FQNNGV. CDR3 length equals 13 residues. The CDR3 bases are TGTGCCAGCAGCCCCGGGACAGAGGTTACCATATATTTT. Its protein product is CASSPGTEVTIYF.

The V and J genes are TRBV28 and TRBJ2-3; no clear D gene. Per the germline V gene, CDR1 is MDHEN and CDR2 is SYDVKM. CDR3 size: 14 residues. Trimming took 10 bases from V and 1 from J, leaving 15 bases between them. In DNA, the CDR3 is TGTGCCACTAAAGGAGCCGACGGCACAGATACGCAGTATTTT. It yields the protein CATKGADGTDTQYF.

This clone was detected a few times. The chain has TRBV30 and TRBJ2-7; perhaps TRBD1 as D (6 bases). V shed 2 bases and J shed 0 bases, with 20 bases lying between them. The germline gives CDR1 GTSNPN, CDR2 SVGIG (reference sequence). The CDR3 is 17 amino acids. In nucleotides, the CDR3 is TGTGCCTGGAGTAGCACAGGGTCCCCGAGAAACTCCTACGAGCAGTACTTC. It codes for CAWSSTGSPRNSYEQYF.

This chain connects TRBV28 to TRBJ1-4; TRBD1 might be the D (5 bases). This CDR3 has 13 amino acids. Between the trimmed V and J ends, which lost 8 bases and 3 bases, there was a span of 10 bases. The germline V gene has CDR1 MDHEN and CDR2 SYDVKM. The CDR3 reads CASRRGANEKLFF. CDR3 coding DNA: TGTGCCAGCCGGAGGGGCGCTAATGAAAAACTGTTTTTT. The full variable domain, in which reference TRBV28 and TRBJ1-4 provide the parts outside the CDR3, is DVKVTQSSRYLVKRTGEKVFLECVQDMDHENMFWYRQDPGLGLRLIYFSYDVKMKEKGDIPEGYSVSREKKERFSLILESASTNQTSMYLCASRRGANEKLFFGSGTQLSVL.